These T cell receptor beta chains were read from a single sample in a study of CD8 T cells in Susac syndrome. TCRdb reprocessed the immunoSEQ multiplex PCR reads via MiXCR and lists one record per CDR3 protein. The sample records 150,000 to 200,000 distinct CDR3 sequences, under 95% being singletons. Sequenced input: CD4+ T cells from PBMCs. These TCRs come from a human donor with multiple sclerosis. Both conserved end residues are part of each CDR3. D genes are given only for firm matches. Expanded clones are given a class, and other clones once, few, many or no size at all.

V gene	J gene	D gene	clone size	CDR3 DNA	CDR3 protein
TRBV7-2	TRBJ1-1	-	-	TGTGCCAGCAGCCCCTTCGCCGCAGGGGTGAACACTGAAGCTTTCTTT	CASSPFAAGVNTEAFF
TRBV11-2	TRBJ1-3	-	-	TGTGCCAGCAGCCCTCGTGGGAGCTCTGGAAACACCATATATTTT	CASSPRGSSGNTIYF
TRBV19	TRBJ2-7	TRBD2	-	TGTGCCAGTAGTTCCTCCGGACTAGGATACGAGCAGTACTTC	CASSSSGLGYEQYF
TRBV3-1	TRBJ2-7	TRBD1	-	TGTGCCAGCAGCCCGACCGGGGGACAGGGTCCCGGGGAGCAGTACTTC	CASSPTGGQGPGEQYF
TRBV2	TRBJ2-3	-	-	TGTGCCAGCAAGCCGGGCACAGATACGCAGTATTTT	CASKPGTDTQYF
TRBV5-1	TRBJ1-1	-	-	TGCGCCAGCAGCTTGGGTAGGGGGTCACAGGACACTGAAGCTTTCTTT	CASSLGRGSQDTEAFF
TRBV5-1	TRBJ2-7	TRBD1	-	TGCGCCAGCAGCTTAGGGACAGGCTTATACGAGCAGTACTTC	CASSLGTGLYEQYF
TRBV6-2/TRBV6-3	TRBJ1-5	-	-	TGTGCCAGCAGTTACTCGGATCAGCCCCAGCATTTT	CASSYSDQPQHF
TRBV3-1	TRBJ1-2	TRBD1	-	TGTGCCAGCAGCCCCCTTGGGGGACAGAACTATGGCTACACCTTC	CASSPLGGQNYGYTF
TRBV2	TRBJ2-1	TRBD2	-	TGTGCCAGCAGTGAACTAGCGGGAGTAGAGTTCTTC	CASSELAGVEFF
TRBV4-1	TRBJ1-1	-	-	TGCGCCAGCAGCCATGTGGACAGTGAAGCTTTCTTT	CASSHVDSEAFF
TRBV9	TRBJ2-1	TRBD2	-	TGTGCCAGCAGCCCCCAGGGACTAGCGGGAGACAATGAGCAGTTCTTC	CASSPQGLAGDNEQFF
TRBV6-6	TRBJ2-3	-	-	TGTGCCAGCAGTTATGGAGGACTCGGCACAGATACGCAGTATTTT	CASSYGGLGTDTQYF
TRBV9	TRBJ2-3	-	-	TGTGCCAGCAGCCGGGACACCACAGATACGCAGTATTTT	CASSRDTTDTQYF
TRBV7-2	TRBJ2-7	-	few	TGTGCCAGCAGCTACACGAAAAGCTACGAGCAGTACTTC	CASSYTKSYEQYF
TRBV3-1	TRBJ1-2	-	once	TGTGCCAGCAGCCAAGATCTTAACAGAAACTATGGCTACACCTTC	CASSQDLNRNYGYTF
TRBV18	TRBJ1-3	-	-	TGTGCCAGCTCGCCTCCACTGAGCTCTGGAAACACCATATATTTT	CASSPPLSSGNTIYF
TRBV5-1	TRBJ1-5	-	-	TGCGCCAGCAGCTTAGGCGCCAGCAATCAGCCCCAGCATTTT	CASSLGASNQPQHF
TRBV20-1	TRBJ2-5	TRBD1	-	TGCAGTGCTAGTCCCGGGACAGGACAAGAGACCCAGTACTTC	CSASPGTGQETQYF
TRBV20-1	TRBJ2-5	TRBD2	-	TGCAGTGCTAGAGATAATCTTGGGACTAGCGGGATGCAAGAGACCCAGTACTTC	CSARDNLGTSGMQETQYF
TRBV2	TRBJ2-5	-	-	TGTGCCAGCAACCACGAGGGTCGGATGGAGACCCAGTACTTC	CASNHEGRMETQYF
TRBV7-2	TRBJ2-3	-	-	TGTGCCAGCAGCAACCAAGCCCGCGATACGCAGTATTTT	CASSNQARDTQYF
TRBV20-1	TRBJ2-7	-	-	TGCAGTGCTAGTAAGGGAAACACCTACGAGCAGTACTTC	CSASKGNTYEQYF
TRBV5-4	TRBJ1-2	TRBD1	-	TGTGCCAGCAGCTTGCGCACTGGGACAGACAACTATGGCTACACCTTC	CASSLRTGTDNYGYTF
TRBV20-1	TRBJ2-3	-	-	TGCAGTGCTAGATGGCCCCTCACAGATACGCAGTATTTT	CSARWPLTDTQYF
TRBV5-1	TRBJ1-2	-	-	TGCGCCAGCAGCTTGGGTGACAGCTTAAACTATGGCTACACCTTC	CASSLGDSLNYGYTF
TRBV28	TRBJ2-7	-	-	TGTGCCAGCAGACCCAGGGACGGGGCAACCTACGAGCAGTACTTC	CASRPRDGATYEQYF
TRBV18	TRBJ2-7	-	-	TGTGCCAGCTCACCAACGTTGACAGCAATGCGCTACGAGCAGTACTTC	CASSPTLTAMRYEQYF
TRBV5-1	TRBJ2-1	-	-	TGCGCCAGCAGCATCTCAGGGGCGTTCTACAATGAGCAGTTCTTC	CASSISGAFYNEQFF
TRBV4-1	TRBJ2-1	TRBD2	few	TGCGCCAGCAGCCTAGTGGGGGGGACTAGCGGGAGCAGGTACAATGAGCAGTTCTTC	CASSLVGGTSGSRYNEQFF
TRBV19	TRBJ2-7	TRBD2	-	TGTGCCAGTAGTATCCCGGGACTAGCCCACGAGCAGTACTTC	CASSIPGLAHEQYF
TRBV4-1	TRBJ1-1	-	-	TGCGCCAGCAGCCAAGTCCCCAGAGGGACCACTGAAGCTTTCTTT	CASSQVPRGTTEAFF
TRBV13	TRBJ2-5	TRBD1	-	TGTGCCAGCAGCTTACGCTCAGGGGGCCAAGAGACCCAGTACTTC	CASSLRSGGQETQYF
TRBV28	TRBJ1-3	-	-	TGTGCCAGCAGTTCCCCCGGGGGGCTAGTAAACACCATATATTTT	CASSSPGGLVNTIYF
TRBV2	TRBJ2-3	-	-	TGTGCCAGCAGCTCGGGTGAAGGGACAGATACGCAGTATTTT	CASSSGEGTDTQYF
TRBV11-2	TRBJ2-7	TRBD1	once	TGTGCCAGCAGCGAGGGACAGGGGGCCGGTTGGTACGAGCAGTACTTC	CASSEGQGAGWYEQYF
TRBV11-2	TRBJ2-2	-	-	TGTGCCAGCAGCTTAGGAGGATGGAACACCGGGGAGCTGTTTTTT	CASSLGGWNTGELFF
TRBV5-4	TRBJ2-3	TRBD2	once	TGTGCCAGCAGCTTAAGGGGAAGCGGGAGGTATGGAGATACGCAGTATTTT	CASSLRGSGRYGDTQYF
TRBV2	TRBJ1-1	TRBD1	-	TGTGCCAGCAGTAACCGACAGGGTAACACTGAAGCTTTCTTT	CASSNRQGNTEAFF
TRBV20-1	TRBJ1-2	TRBD1	-	TGCAGTGCGCAAACCGGGACAGGGTTTTGGGGCTACACCTTC	CSAQTGTGFWGYTF
TRBV4-1	TRBJ2-7	TRBD1	-	TGCGCCAGCAGCCAAGGACAGGGGATAATTTACGAGCAGTACTTC	CASSQGQGIIYEQYF
TRBV5-6	TRBJ1-2	TRBD1	-	TGTGCCAGCAGGACGGACAGGGCGGGAAGCTACACCTTC	CASRTDRAGSYTF
TRBV27	TRBJ1-2	-	-	TGTGCCAGCAGGAGATCGGGGGCTAACTATGGCTACACCTTC	CASRRSGANYGYTF
TRBV6-5	TRBJ1-3	-	-	TGTGCCAGCAGTTACTCGATTGCGTGGGGAGGAAACACCATATATTTT	CASSYSIAWGGNTIYF
TRBV4-1	TRBJ2-3	-	-	TGCGCCAGCAGTCAAAACCCTCGACAGTGGGATACGCAGTATTTT	CASSQNPRQWDTQYF
TRBV5-1	TRBJ2-3	-	-	TGCGCCAGCAGCCTGGGTGCTGGGGACGATACGCAGTATTTT	CASSLGAGDDTQYF
TRBV6-2/TRBV6-3	TRBJ2-7	-	few	TGTGCCAGCAGTTACTCGTGGCTTCGGTCCTACGAGCAGTACTTC	CASSYSWLRSYEQYF
TRBV19	TRBJ1-1	TRBD1	-	TGTGCCAGTAGTATAGTGGACAGGAAAACTGAAGCTTTCTTT	CASSIVDRKTEAFF